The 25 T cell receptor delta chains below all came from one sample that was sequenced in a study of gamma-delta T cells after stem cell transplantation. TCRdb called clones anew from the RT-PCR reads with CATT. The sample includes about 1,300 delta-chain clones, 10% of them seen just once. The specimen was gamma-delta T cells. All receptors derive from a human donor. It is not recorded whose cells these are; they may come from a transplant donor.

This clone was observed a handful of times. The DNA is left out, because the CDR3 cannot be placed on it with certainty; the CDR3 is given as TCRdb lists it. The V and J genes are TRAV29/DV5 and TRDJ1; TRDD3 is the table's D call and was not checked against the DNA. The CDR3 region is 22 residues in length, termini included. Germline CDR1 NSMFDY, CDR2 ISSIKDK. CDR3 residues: CSVLLCSKYGLRSFRDNDKLIF.

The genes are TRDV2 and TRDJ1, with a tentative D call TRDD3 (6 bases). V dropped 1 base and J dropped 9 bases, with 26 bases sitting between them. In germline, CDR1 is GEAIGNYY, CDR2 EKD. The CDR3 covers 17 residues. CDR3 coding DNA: TGTGCCTGTGACACGAGGGGGGTACTCGGGGATCGGCAGCAACTCATCTTT. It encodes CACDTRGVLGDRQQLIF.

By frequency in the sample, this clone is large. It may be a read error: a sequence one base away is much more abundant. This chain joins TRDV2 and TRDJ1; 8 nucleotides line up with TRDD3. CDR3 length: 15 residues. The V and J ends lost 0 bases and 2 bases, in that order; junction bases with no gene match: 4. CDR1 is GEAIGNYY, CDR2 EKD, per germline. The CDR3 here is CACDTGGDKTDKLIF. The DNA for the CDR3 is TGTGCCTGTGACACCGGGGGGGATAAAACCGATAAACTCATCTTT.

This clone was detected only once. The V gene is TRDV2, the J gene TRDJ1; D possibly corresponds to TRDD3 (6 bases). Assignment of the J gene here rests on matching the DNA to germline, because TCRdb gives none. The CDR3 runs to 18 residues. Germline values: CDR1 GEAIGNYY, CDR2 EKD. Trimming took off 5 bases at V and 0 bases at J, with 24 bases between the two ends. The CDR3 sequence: CACGTIRGEKEDTDKLIF. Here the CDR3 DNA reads TGTGCCTGTGGCACTATACGGGGGGAGAAGGAGGACACCGATAAACTCATCTTT.

The CDR3 is CACDKLTGGYLTDKLIF. CDR3 nucleotide sequence: TGTGCCTGTGACAAACTTACTGGGGGATACCTCACCGATAAACTCATCTTT. V usage is TRDV2 and J usage is TRDJ1; 12 nucleotides agree with TRDD3. The V and J ends lost 2 bases and 1 base, in that order; junction bases with no gene match: 7. The CDR3 loop spans 17 amino acids. Germline V CDR1 and CDR2: GEAIGNYY, EKD.

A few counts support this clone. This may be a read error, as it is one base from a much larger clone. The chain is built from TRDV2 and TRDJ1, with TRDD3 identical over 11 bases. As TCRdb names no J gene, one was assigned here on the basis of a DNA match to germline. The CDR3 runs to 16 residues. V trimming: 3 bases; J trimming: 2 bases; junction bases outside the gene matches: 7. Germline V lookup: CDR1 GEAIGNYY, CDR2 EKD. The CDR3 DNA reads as TGTGCCTGTGACCGACTGGGGGATAATTCTACCGATAAACTCATCTTT. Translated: CACDRLGDNSTDKLIF.

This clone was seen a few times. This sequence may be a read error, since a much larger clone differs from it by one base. In DNA form, the CDR3 reads TGTGCCTGTGACACCGTCGAGGAATCCAGCTCCTGGGACGCCCGACAGATGTTTTTC. Protein sequence: CACDTVEESSSWDARQMFF. J is TRDJ3 and V is TRDV2, with D possibly matching TRDD3 (5 bases). The CDR3 is 19 residues long. The germline gives CDR1 GEAIGNYY, CDR2 EKD.

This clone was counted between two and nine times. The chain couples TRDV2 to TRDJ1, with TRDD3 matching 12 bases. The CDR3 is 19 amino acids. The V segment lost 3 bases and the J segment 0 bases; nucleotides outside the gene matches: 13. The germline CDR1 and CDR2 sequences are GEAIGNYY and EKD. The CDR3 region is CACDLLGDTTERYTDKLIF. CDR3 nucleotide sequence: TGTGCCTGTGACCTACTGGGGGATACAACGGAAAGGTACACCGATAAACTCATCTTT.

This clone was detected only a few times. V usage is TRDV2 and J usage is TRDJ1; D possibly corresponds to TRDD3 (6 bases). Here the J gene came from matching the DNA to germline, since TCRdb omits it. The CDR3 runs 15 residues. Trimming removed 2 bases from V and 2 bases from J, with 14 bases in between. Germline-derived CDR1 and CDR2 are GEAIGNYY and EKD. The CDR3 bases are TGTGCCTGTGACATAGGCCGGGGGACAACCGATAAACTCATCTTT. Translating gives CACDIGRGTTDKLIF.

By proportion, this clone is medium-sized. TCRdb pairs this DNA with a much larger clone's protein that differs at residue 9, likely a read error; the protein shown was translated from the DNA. This CDR3 is CALSSYDLVDKLIF. The DNA for the CDR3 is TGTGCCCTCTCCTCCTACGACCTGGTGGATAAACTCATCTTT. V and J are TRDV3 and TRDJ1, with D perhaps TRDD2 (6 bases). Germline lookup yields CDR1 TVYSNPD and CDR2 GDNSRS (reference sequence). V lost 5 bases and J lost 5, with 21 bases in between. This CDR3 contains 14 residues.

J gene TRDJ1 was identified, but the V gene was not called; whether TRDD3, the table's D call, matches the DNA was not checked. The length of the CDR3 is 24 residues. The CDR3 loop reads CALGERLPIPSYWWIPQYTDKLIF. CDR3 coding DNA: TGTGCTCTTGGGGAGCGGCTTCCTATCCCCTCTTACTGGTGGATACCACAGTACACCGATAAACTCATCTTT.

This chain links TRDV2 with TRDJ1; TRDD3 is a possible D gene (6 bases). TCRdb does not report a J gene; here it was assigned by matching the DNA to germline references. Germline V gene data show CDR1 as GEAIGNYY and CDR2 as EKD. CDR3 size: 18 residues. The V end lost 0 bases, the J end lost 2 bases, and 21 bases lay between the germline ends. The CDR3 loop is CACDTGGGTPYGTDKLIF. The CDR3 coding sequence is TGTGCCTGTGACACCGGTGGGGGTACCCCCTATGGGACCGATAAACTCATCTTT.

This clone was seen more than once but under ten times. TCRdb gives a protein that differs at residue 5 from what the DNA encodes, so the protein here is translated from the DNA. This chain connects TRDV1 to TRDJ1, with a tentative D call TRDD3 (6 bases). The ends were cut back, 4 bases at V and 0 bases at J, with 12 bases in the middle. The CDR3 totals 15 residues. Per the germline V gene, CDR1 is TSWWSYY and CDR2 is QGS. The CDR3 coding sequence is TGTGCTCTTGGGGGACCGGGGATGTACACCGATAAACTCATCTTT. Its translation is CALGGPGMYTDKLIF.

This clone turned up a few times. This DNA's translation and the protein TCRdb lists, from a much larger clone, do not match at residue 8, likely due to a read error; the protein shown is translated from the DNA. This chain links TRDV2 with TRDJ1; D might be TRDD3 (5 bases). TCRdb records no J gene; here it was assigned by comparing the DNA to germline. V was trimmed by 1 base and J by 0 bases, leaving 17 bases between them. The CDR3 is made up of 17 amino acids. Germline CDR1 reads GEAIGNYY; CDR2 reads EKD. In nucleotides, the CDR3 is TGTGCCTGTGACACAGTCGGGGAGCTGGCCTACACCGATAAACTCATCTTT. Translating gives CACDTVGELAYTDKLIF.

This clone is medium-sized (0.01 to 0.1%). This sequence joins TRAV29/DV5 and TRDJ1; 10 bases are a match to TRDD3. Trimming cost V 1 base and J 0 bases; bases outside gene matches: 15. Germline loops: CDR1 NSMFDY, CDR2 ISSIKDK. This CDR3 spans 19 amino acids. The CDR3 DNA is TGTGCAGCAAGCCCGATCGTACTGGGGGATGGGAGGTACACCGATAAACTCATCTTT. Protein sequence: CAASPIVLGDGRYTDKLIF.

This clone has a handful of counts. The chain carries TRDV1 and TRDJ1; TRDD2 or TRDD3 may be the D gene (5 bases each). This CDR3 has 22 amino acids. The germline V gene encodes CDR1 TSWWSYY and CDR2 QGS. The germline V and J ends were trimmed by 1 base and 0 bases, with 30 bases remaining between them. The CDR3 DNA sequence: TGTGCTCTTGGGGAACCCCTTTTTCCCCTCCGGGATTCCTCCCCGTACACCGATAAACTCATCTTT. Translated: CALGEPLFPLRDSSPYTDKLIF.

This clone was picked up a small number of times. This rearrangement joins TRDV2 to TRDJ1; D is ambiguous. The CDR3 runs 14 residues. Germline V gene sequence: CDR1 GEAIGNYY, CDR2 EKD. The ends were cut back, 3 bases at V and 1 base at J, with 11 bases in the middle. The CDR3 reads CACDPLDSTDKLIF. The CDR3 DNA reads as TGTGCCTGTGACCCTCTGGATTCCACCGATAAACTCATCTTT.

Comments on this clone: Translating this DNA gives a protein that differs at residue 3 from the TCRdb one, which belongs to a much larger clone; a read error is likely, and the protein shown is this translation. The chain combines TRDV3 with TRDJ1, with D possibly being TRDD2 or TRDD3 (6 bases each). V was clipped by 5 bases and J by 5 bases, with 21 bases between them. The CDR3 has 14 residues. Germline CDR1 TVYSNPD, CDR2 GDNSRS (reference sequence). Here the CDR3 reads CAISSYDLGDKLIF. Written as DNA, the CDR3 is TGTGCCATCTCCTCCTACGACCTGGGGGATAAACTCATCTTT.

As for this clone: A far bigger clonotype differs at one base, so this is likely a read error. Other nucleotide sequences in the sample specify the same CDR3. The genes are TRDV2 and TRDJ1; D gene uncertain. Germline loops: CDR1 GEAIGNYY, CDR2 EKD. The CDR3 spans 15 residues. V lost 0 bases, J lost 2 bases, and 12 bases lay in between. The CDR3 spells CACDTVGDKTDKLIF. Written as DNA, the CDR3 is TGTGCCTGTGACACCGTGGGAGATAAAACCGATAAACTCATCTTT.

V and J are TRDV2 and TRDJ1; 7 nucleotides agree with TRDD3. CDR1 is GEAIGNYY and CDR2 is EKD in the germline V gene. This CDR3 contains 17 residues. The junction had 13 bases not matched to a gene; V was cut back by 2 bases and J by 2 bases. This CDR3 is CACDMLLGGQTTDKLIF. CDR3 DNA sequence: TGTGCCTGTGACATGCTTCTGGGGGGCCAAACGACCGATAAACTCATCTTT.

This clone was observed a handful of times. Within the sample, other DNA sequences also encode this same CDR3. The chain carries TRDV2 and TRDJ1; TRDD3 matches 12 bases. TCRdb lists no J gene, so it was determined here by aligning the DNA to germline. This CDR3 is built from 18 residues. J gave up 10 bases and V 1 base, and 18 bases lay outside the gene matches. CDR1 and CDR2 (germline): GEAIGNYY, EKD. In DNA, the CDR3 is TGTGCCTGTGACACGGCTGGGGGATACGCCTCTTCGAGGCGTACACTCATCTTT. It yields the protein CACDTAGGYASSRRTLIF.

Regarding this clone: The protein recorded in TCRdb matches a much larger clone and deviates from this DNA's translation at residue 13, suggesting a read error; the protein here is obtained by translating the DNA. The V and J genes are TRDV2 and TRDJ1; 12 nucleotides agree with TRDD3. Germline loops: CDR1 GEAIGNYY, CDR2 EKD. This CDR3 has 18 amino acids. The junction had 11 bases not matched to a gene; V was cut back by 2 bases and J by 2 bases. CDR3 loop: CACDMLSGGYAGTDKLIF. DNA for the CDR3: TGTGCCTGTGACATGCTATCTGGGGGATACGCGGGGACCGATAAACTCATCTTT.

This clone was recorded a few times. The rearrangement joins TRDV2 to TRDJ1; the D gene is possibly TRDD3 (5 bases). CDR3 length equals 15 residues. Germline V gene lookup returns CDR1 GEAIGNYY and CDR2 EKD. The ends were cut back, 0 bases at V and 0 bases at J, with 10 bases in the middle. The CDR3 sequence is CACDTLEGYTDKLIF. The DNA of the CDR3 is TGTGCCTGTGACACCTTGGAGGGATACACCGATAAACTCATCTTT.

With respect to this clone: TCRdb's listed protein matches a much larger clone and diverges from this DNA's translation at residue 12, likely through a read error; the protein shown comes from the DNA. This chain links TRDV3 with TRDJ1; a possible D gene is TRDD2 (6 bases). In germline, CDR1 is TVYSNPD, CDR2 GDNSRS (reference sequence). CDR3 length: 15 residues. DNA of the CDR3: TGTGCCTTTTCACTCCTTCCGCTGTACACCGATGAACTCATCTTT. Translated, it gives CAFSLLPLYTDELIF.

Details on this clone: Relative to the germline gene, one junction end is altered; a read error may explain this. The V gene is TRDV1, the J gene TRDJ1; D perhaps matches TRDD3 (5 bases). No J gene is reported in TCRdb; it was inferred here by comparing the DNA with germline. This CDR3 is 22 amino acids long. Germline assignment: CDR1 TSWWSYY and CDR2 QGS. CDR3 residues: CALGETLFPIRDFSPYTDKLIF. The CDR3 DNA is TGTGCTCTTGGGGAAACCCTTTTTCCCATCCGGGATTTCTCCCCGTACACCGACAAACTCATCTTT.